Each of the 25 T cell receptor beta chains below was sequenced from the same sample in a study (dated by TCRdb to the mid-2010s). The library came from 5' RACE. The sample was run on an Illumina MiSeq. The public reads were reanalyzed by TCRdb: fastp trimming at Q25, MiXCR alignment, in-frame beta chains only. Each entry is one CDR3 protein sequence, shown with its most common DNA and genes. This sample lists nearly 55,000 distinct CDR3 sequences; approximately 17% were detected once. Under 3% of the sample goes to the ten largest clones. Sequenced input: naive CD4+ T cells sorted from blood. In light of the paper, this sample's cell subset or site label describes: naive CD4+ T cells, CD4+CD45RA+CD25-. All receptors come from a female donor with breast cancer.

This clonotype was picked up a small number of times. V usage is TRBV7-9 and J usage is TRBJ1-2; D gene uncertain. In germline, CDR1 is SEHNR, CDR2 FQNEAQ (reference sequence). V shed 4 bases and J shed 6 bases, with 9 bases lying between them. The length of the CDR3 is 12 residues. The chain's CDR3 is CASSYQEDGYTF. The CDR3 DNA reads as TGTGCCAGCAGCTACCAGGAGGATGGCTACACCTTC.

Of note for this clonotype: This CDR3 fails to terminate in the conserved phenylalanine or tryptophan, so it likely reflects a read error. V and J are TRBV7-2 and TRBJ2-4; 9 bases agree with TRBD1. CDR1 SGHTA and CDR2 FQGNSA come from the germline V gene. Trimming removed 5 bases from V and 9 bases from J; junction bases left unmatched: 5. This CDR3 spans 13 amino acids. The CDR3 is CASSPGQGGIQYL. Here the CDR3 DNA reads TGTGCCAGCAGCCCGGGACAGGGTGGCATTCAGTACCTC.

This sequence joins TRBV5-1 and TRBJ2-5; TRBD2 matches at 11 bases. V dropped 4 bases and J dropped 0; count of bases not matched to a gene: 11. Germline V CDR1 and CDR2: SGHRS, YFSETQ. CDR3 length: 18 amino acids. CDR3 coding DNA: TGCGCCAGCAGCCTCAACCCTAGGACTAGCGGGTACCAAGAGACCCAGTACTTC. Translation gives CASSLNPRTSGYQETQYF. Supplemented by reference TRBV5-1 and TRBJ2-5, the full variable domain reads KAGVTQTPRYLIKTRGQQVTLSCSPISGHRSVSWYQQTPGQGLQFLFEYFSETQRNKGNFPGRFSGRQFSNSRSEMNVSTLELGDSALYLCASSLNPRTSGYQETQYFGPGTRLLVL.

This chain links TRBV6-7 with TRBJ2-2, with D hard to call. TRBV6-7 is assigned to the ORF class and has an uncertain function. CDR3 length: 14 amino acids. Trimming left V 6 bases short and J 7 bases short, with 15 bases between. The CDR3, as DNA: TGTGCCAGCAGCCGGACCCCCCCAGACGGGGAGCTGTTTTTT. It codes for CASSRTPPDGELFF.

This clonotype was seen a few times. V and J are TRBV20-1 and TRBJ2-3; unclear D gene. Per the germline V gene, CDR1 is DFQATT and CDR2 is SNEGSKA (reference sequence). Trimming took 3 bases from V and 0 from J, leaving 10 bases between them. There are 14 residues in the CDR3. CDR3 coding DNA: TGCAGTGCTAGGGTACTACATAGCACAGATACGCAGTATTTT. It is translated as CSARVLHSTDTQYF.

This chain uses TRBV7-9 with TRBJ2-1; the D is unclear. The V gene's germline CDR1 is SEHNR and CDR2 FQNEAQ (reference sequence). The CDR3 length is 16 residues. V lost 1 base, J lost 2 bases, and 12 bases lay in between. The CDR3 DNA sequence: TGTGCCAGCAGCTTAGTTCGACCAGTAGCCTACAATGAGCAGTTCTTC. Its translation is CASSLVRPVAYNEQFF.

This rearrangement joins TRBV27 to TRBJ2-7, with D perhaps TRBD2 (5 bases). This CDR3 is built from 14 residues. V was clipped by 3 bases and J by 1 base, with 10 bases between them. Germline values: CDR1 MNHEY, CDR2 SMNVEV (reference sequence). This CDR3 reads CASSFAGGSYEQYF. The CDR3 DNA is TGTGCCAGCAGTTTTGCGGGTGGGTCCTACGAGCAGTACTTC.

This clonotype was detected only a few times. The V and J genes are TRBV7-3 and TRBJ2-3, with TRBD2 matching 9 bases. CDR1 SGHTA and CDR2 FQGTGA come from the germline V gene. The CDR3 loop spans 14 amino acids. J was trimmed by 4 bases and V by 8 bases; bases with no gene match: 7. CDR3 loop: CASGSSGSSDTQYF. DNA of the CDR3: TGTGCCAGCGGCAGTAGCGGGAGTTCAGATACGCAGTATTTT.

This clonotype was detected only a few times. DNA for the CDR3: TGTGCCAGCAGCCGCATTAATCAGCCCCAGCATTTT. Amino acid sequence: CASSRINQPQHF. The chain is built from TRBV2 and TRBJ1-5; D uncertain. V lost 6 bases and J lost 4, with 7 bases in between. The V gene's germline CDR1 is SNHLY and CDR2 FYNNEI. There are 12 residues in the CDR3.

The table lists this clonotype with a few counts. V usage is TRBV18 and J usage is TRBJ2-3; D uncertain. Germline loops: CDR1 KGHSH, CDR2 LQKENI. The V and J ends lost 4 bases and 1 base respectively, with 9 bases between them. The length of the CDR3 is 14 residues. Here the CDR3 reads CASSLSSGTDTQYF. DNA for the CDR3: TGTGCCAGCTCACTTTCCTCGGGCACAGATACGCAGTATTTT.

The V and J genes are TRBV24-1 and TRBJ2-1; TRBD2 agrees at 10 bases. The germline CDR1 and CDR2 sequences are KGHDR and SFDVKD. With V trimmed by 3 bases and J by 3 bases, 4 bases remained unmatched. CDR3 length: 16 residues. This chain's CDR3 is CATSDLLAGNYNEQFF. CDR3 in DNA: TGTGCCACCAGTGATCTACTAGCGGGAAACTACAATGAGCAGTTCTTC.

This clonotype was found a few times. The V gene is TRBV5-1, the J gene TRBJ2-5, with 8 bases lining up with TRBD1. Germline V gives CDR1 SGHRS, CDR2 YFSETQ. V was clipped by 3 bases and J by 4 bases; unmatched bases: 20. The CDR3 consists of 19 residues. CDR3 region: CASSSELPRTGHELETQYF. The CDR3 nucleotides are TGCGCCAGCAGCTCAGAACTACCACGGACAGGGCATGAGTTAGAGACCCAGTACTTC.

This clonotype was counted at least ten times. At one end, the junction sequence differs from germline, possibly due to a read error. The CDR3 here is CASSLAGGNQPQHF. The CDR3 bases are TGCGCCAGCAGCTTGGCAGGGGGCAATCAGCCCCAGCATTTT. V and J are TRBV12-3 or TRBV12-4 and TRBJ1-5; a possible D gene is TRBD1 (6 bases). The CDR3 runs 14 residues.

The J gene is TRBJ2-3, the V gene TRBV5-1; 10 bases map to TRBD2. The CDR3 spans 16 residues. Germline V lookup: CDR1 SGHRS, CDR2 YFSETQ. V gave up 5 bases and J gave up 0 bases; unmatched junction bases: 6. CDR3 loop: CASRGQLAGSTDTQYF. The CDR3 DNA is TGCGCCAGCAGGGGTCAACTAGCGGGGAGCACAGATACGCAGTATTTT.

Worth noting for this clonotype: The junction shows a germline mismatch at one end, possibly a read error. The V call is TRBV6-2 or TRBV6-3, the J call TRBJ2-3; D is perhaps TRBD1 (6 bases). The CDR3 has 14 residues. The germline V gene encodes CDR1 MNHEY and CDR2 SVGEGT. The CDR3 sequence is CASSYETGTGTQYF. The DNA for the CDR3 is TGTGCCAGCAGTTACGAGACAGGCACAGGTACGCAGTATTTT.

This clonotype was seen many times. The V gene is TRBV7-9, the J gene TRBJ2-7, with TRBD1 matching over 8 bases. Germline V lookup: CDR1 SEHNR, CDR2 FQNEAQ (reference sequence). This CDR3 contains 15 residues. Trimming removed 5 bases from V and 4 bases from J; junction bases left unmatched: 10. Here the CDR3 DNA reads TGTGCCAGCAGCCCCAGGACAGGGAAGGGATACGAGCAGTACTTC. Residues: CASSPRTGKGYEQYF.

This clonotype occurred a few times. The chain employs TRBV12-3 or TRBV12-4 and TRBJ1-2; D is ambiguous. CDR3 size: 12 residues. Trimming took off 3 bases at V and 5 bases at J, with 7 bases between the two ends. The CDR3 spells CASSFLGYGYTF. The CDR3 DNA reads as TGTGCCAGCAGTTTTTTAGGATATGGCTACACCTTC.

Comments on this clonotype: The junction departs from germline at one end; a sequencing error may be responsible. The chain recombines TRBV12-3 or TRBV12-4 with TRBJ2-3, with D perhaps matching TRBD2 (5 bases). The CDR3 totals 15 residues. In DNA form, the CDR3 reads TGCGCCAGCACCCACGAGGCCGGGAACACAGATACGCAGTATTTT. This codes for CASTHEAGNTDTQYF.

The rearrangement uses TRBV29-1 and TRBJ2-3; tentative D call: TRBD2 (7 bases). The CDR3 contains 16 residues. Germline-derived CDR1 and CDR2 are SQVTM and ANQGSEA. Trimming took off 1 base at V and 2 bases at J, with 16 bases between the two ends. The CDR3 reads CSVEAGGQGYTDTQYF. In DNA form, the CDR3 reads TGCAGCGTTGAAGCCGGGGGGCAGGGGTACACAGATACGCAGTATTTT.

V gene TRBV5-1 combines with J gene TRBJ1-2; D is unresolved. Germline-derived CDR1 and CDR2 are SGHRS and YFSETQ. CDR3 size: 14 residues. V was shortened by 0 bases and J by 4 bases, with 10 bases between the two germline ends. The CDR3 DNA sequence: TGCGCCAGCAGCTTGGTTTCCCAACTCTATGGCTACACCTTC. This gives the protein CASSLVSQLYGYTF.

This chain's CDR3 is CATSSGPRAHQPQHF. The CDR3 DNA follows: TGTGCCACCAGCAGCGGACCCCGGGCCCATCAGCCCCAGCATTTT. The chain has TRBV15 and TRBJ1-5; D is unclear. This CDR3 is 15 amino acids long. The germline V gene encodes CDR1 LNHNV and CDR2 YYDKDF (reference sequence). V dropped 3 bases and J dropped 5 bases, with 14 bases sitting between them.

This clonotype has just a few counts. The gene calls are TRBV29-1 and TRBJ2-1, with TRBD2 as a possible D gene (6 bases). Trimming took off 5 bases at V and 6 bases at J, with 17 bases between the two ends. This CDR3 has 14 amino acids. Looked up from germline, CDR1 is SQVTM and CDR2 is ANQGSEA. CDR3 nucleotides: TGCAGCGTTCCCGACCAGCGGGCTGGCAATGAGCAGTTCTTC. It specifies CSVPDQRAGNEQFF.

There are a few counts of this clonotype. The chain is built from TRBV20-1 and TRBJ1-2; 9 bases agree with TRBD1. From germline, CDR1 is DFQATT and CDR2 SNEGSKA (reference sequence). This CDR3 is 12 amino acids long. V shed 5 bases, J shed 8 bases, and the junction held 6 bases outside the gene matches. This CDR3 reads CSAPTGGGGYTF. Written as DNA, the CDR3 is TGCAGTGCTCCGACAGGGGGTGGAGGCTACACCTTC.

This clonotype was counted a few times. This chain connects TRBV12-3 or TRBV12-4 to TRBJ1-5; the D gene is possibly TRBD1 (5 bases). CDR3 length equals 16 residues. The V and J ends lost 3 bases and 0 bases respectively, with 12 bases between them. The CDR3 reads CASSLGTGYSNQPQHF. For the CDR3, the DNA is TGTGCCAGCAGTTTGGGGACTGGGTATAGCAATCAGCCCCAGCATTTT.

The chain is built from TRBV7-2 and TRBJ2-1; 8 bases are a match to TRBD2. This CDR3 has 16 residues. The germline gives CDR1 SGHTA, CDR2 FQGNSA. V was clipped by 5 bases and J by 7 bases; unmatched bases: 13. Here the CDR3 reads CASSTRTSSSWNEQFF. As DNA, the CDR3 is TGTGCCAGCAGCACGCGGACTAGCTCATCTTGGAATGAGCAGTTCTTC.